Reported below is one T cell receptor beta chain. Its matching antigen is unknown. Clones were sequenced by immunoSEQ multiplex PCR, and TCRdb holds only the in-frame ones, with some missing. The data hold around 110,000 clones, with around 88% observed a single time. V was clipped by 4 bases and J by 2 bases; unmatched bases: 5. Germline V gives CDR1 MNHEY, CDR2 SVGAGI. The CDR3 consists of 14 residues. These data are taken from a study of T cell responses to AZD1222 COVID-19 vaccine. Regarding the study as a whole: There were mostly white British donors and more females than males, and clonal diversity was possibly underestimated.

The gene calls are TRBV6-5 and TRBJ2-7; 7 positions match TRBD1. Sequencing was performed on peripheral blood, taken on day 0 of AZD1222 vaccination. The receptor's source is an adult in good health. CDR3 in DNA: TGTGCCAGCAGTTCCTACAGGGGAACCTACGAGCAGTACTTC. As protein: CASSSYRGTYEQYF.